The 20 T cell receptor beta chains in this list originate from one sample, sequenced in a study of early T cells in non-severe SARS-CoV-2 infection. TCRdb redid the calling of the 5' RACE reads with MiXCR, one entry per CDR3 protein. The sample lists 60,000 or so distinct CDR3 sequences, 9.5% to 14% occurring once. Specimen: whole blood. These receptors were taken from an adult who was a healthcare worker with PCR-confirmed SARS-CoV-2 infection or an uninfected control (not recorded which).

The V and J genes are TRBV12-3 or TRBV12-4 and TRBJ1-2, with 7 bases matching TRBD1. CDR3 length: 13 residues. After removal of 3 bases from V and 4 bases from J, the junction contained 2 bases not matched to a gene. CDR3 nucleotide sequence: TGTGCCAGCAGTTTGTCAGGGGGCTATGGCTACACCTTC. It yields the protein CASSLSGGYGYTF.

Of note for this clonotype: One end of the junction does not line up with germline, which may come from a read error. The gene calls are TRBV3-1 and TRBJ1-3, with 7 bases lining up with TRBD1. This CDR3 is 17 amino acids long. The germline CDR1 and CDR2 sequences are LGHDT and YNNKEL (reference sequence). Here the CDR3 DNA reads TGTGCCAGCAGCCAAGAAGAGGGGGCTTCTTCTGAAAACACCATATATTTT. Its translation is CASSQEEGASSENTIYF. The variable domain in full, with the rest retrieved from reference TRBV3-1 and TRBJ1-3, is DTAVSQTPKYLVTQMGNDKSIKCEQNLGHDTMYWYKQDSKKFLKIMFSYNNKELIINETVPNRFSPKSPDKAHLNLHINSLELGDSAVYFCASSQEEGASSENTIYFGEGSWLTVV.

This clonotype came up a few times. The chain recombines TRBV12-3 or TRBV12-4 with TRBJ2-3, with no clear D. The length of the CDR3 is 15 residues. V shed 5 bases and J shed 0 bases, with 12 bases lying between them. CDR3 bases: TGTGCCAGCAGTCCCACGGAGTCTAGCACAGATACGCAGTATTTT. This gives the protein CASSPTESSTDTQYF.

This clonotype was counted many times. The chain has TRBV2 and TRBJ2-3; no clear D. CDR1 SNHLY and CDR2 FYNNEI come from the germline V gene. This CDR3 comprises 13 residues. Trimming left V 4 bases short and J 0 bases short, with 5 bases between. The DNA for the CDR3 is TGTGCCAGCAGTGCGGCTAGCACAGATACGCAGTATTTT. Its protein product is CASSAASTDTQYF.

Many counts were recorded for this clonotype. The V and J genes are TRBV28 and TRBJ2-3; D is possibly TRBD2 (6 bases). The germline gives CDR1 MDHEN, CDR2 SYDVKM. The CDR3 length is 15 residues. The V end lost 3 bases, the J end lost 2 bases, and 12 bases lay between the germline ends. The CDR3 sequence: CASSFSAGYTDTQYF. DNA of the CDR3: TGTGCCAGCAGTTTCTCTGCGGGGTACACAGATACGCAGTATTTT.

This clonotype was recorded a few times. The junction does not match germline at one end; this may be a read error. The rearrangement joins TRBV7-6 to TRBJ2-7, with 11 positions matching TRBD1. The germline V gene has CDR1 SGHVS and CDR2 FNYEAQ. The CDR3 runs to 14 residues. The CDR3: CASSLEWTGGEEYF. CDR3 nucleotides: TGTGCCAGCAGCTTAGAATGGACAGGGGGCGAGGAGTACTTC.

The table lists this clonotype with many counts. The rearrangement uses TRBV6-1 and TRBJ1-1; D is possibly TRBD1 (5 bases). There are 15 residues in the CDR3. The germline gives CDR1 MNHNS, CDR2 SASEGT. V lost 6 bases to trimming and J lost 5 bases, with 19 bases between them. CDR3 residues: CASRPPEGYGTEAFF. As DNA, the CDR3 is TGTGCCAGCAGGCCCCCGGAGGGGTATGGGACTGAAGCTTTCTTT.

This clonotype appeared many times. The CDR3 spells CASSSIDAREQYF. CDR3 DNA sequence: TGTGCCAGCAGCTCAATTGATGCCCGGGAGCAGTACTTC. The rearrangement links TRBV7-2 to TRBJ2-7; no clear D. Trimming removed 4 bases from V and 7 bases from J, with 14 bases in between. CDR3 length equals 13 residues. Germline CDR1 SGHTA, CDR2 FQGNSA.

This clonotype was picked up many times. V gene TRBV29-1 combines with J gene TRBJ1-2; D gene ambiguous. The CDR3 runs 12 residues. Germline CDR1 reads SQVTM; CDR2 reads ANQGSEA. The ends were cut back, 2 bases at V and 5 bases at J, with 9 bases in the middle. CDR3 sequence reads: CSVESDVYGYTF. The CDR3, as DNA: TGCAGCGTTGAATCAGACGTTTATGGCTACACCTTC.

This clonotype was observed at least ten times. V and J are TRBV11-2 and TRBJ1-2; D uncertain. The CDR3 contains 12 residues. V was trimmed by 0 bases and J by 7 bases, leaving 6 bases between them. Germline assignment: CDR1 SGHAT and CDR2 FQNNGV. The CDR3 spells CASSLDRGGYTF. The CDR3 DNA sequence: TGTGCCAGCAGCTTAGATCGGGGTGGCTACACCTTC.

This clonotype was observed many times. The chain joins TRBV20-1 to TRBJ2-1; 9 bases are a match to TRBD1. The CDR3 is 15 amino acids. J was trimmed by 1 base and V by 3 bases; bases with no gene match: 4. CDR1 is DFQATT, CDR2 SNEGSKA, per germline (reference sequence). Here the CDR3 DNA reads TGCAGTGCTAGTGAGGGACAGGGTTCCTACAATGAGCAGTTCTTC. Translation gives CSASEGQGSYNEQFF.

V usage is TRBV12-3 or TRBV12-4 and J usage is TRBJ2-5, with 12 bases aligning to TRBD2. The CDR3 loop spans 15 amino acids. V lost 5 bases to trimming and J lost 4 bases; unmatched junction nucleotides: 5. The CDR3 here is CASSPELAGGETQYF. CDR3 sequence (DNA): TGTGCCAGCAGTCCCGAACTAGCGGGGGGAGAGACCCAGTACTTC.

This clonotype was seen ten or more times. The chain uses TRBV27 and TRBJ2-2; TRBD2 might be the D (5 bases). V gave up 7 bases and J gave up 0 bases, with 9 bases separating them. Germline CDR1 is MNHEY and CDR2 is SMNVEV (reference sequence). This CDR3 comprises 14 residues. This CDR3 is CASIEGANTGELFF. The CDR3 DNA is TGTGCCAGCATAGAGGGTGCGAACACCGGGGAGCTGTTTTTT.

The gene calls are TRBV20-1 and TRBJ2-1; TRBD2 is a possible D gene (6 bases). The CDR3 extends over 14 amino acids. Germline V CDR1 and CDR2: DFQATT, SNEGSKA (reference sequence). The CDR3 DNA reads as TGCAGCCCCGCTCCGGAGGGGACCTACAATGAGCAGTTCTTC. Translation: CSPAPEGTYNEQFF.

Regarding this clonotype: A much more abundant neighbour one base away suggests this may be a read error. The chain employs TRBV18 and TRBJ1-6, with 8 bases aligning to TRBD1. J gave up 11 bases and V 5 bases, and 8 bases lay outside the gene matches. Germline CDR1 is KGHSH and CDR2 is LQKENI. The CDR3 runs 14 residues. The CDR3 region is CASSETGGNPPLHF. The CDR3, as DNA: TGTGCCAGCTCAGAAACAGGGGGGAATCCACCCCTCCACTTT.

There are many counts of this clonotype. This rearrangement joins TRBV11-2 to TRBJ2-7, with TRBD2 as a possible D gene (6 bases). V lost 5 bases to trimming and J lost 3 bases, with 14 bases between them. The CDR3 is 14 amino acids. Germline V gene data show CDR1 as SGHAT and CDR2 as FQNNGV. Here the CDR3 DNA reads TGTGCCAGCAGCCGCTCCGGGGGACTCTACGAGCAGTACTTC. It translates to CASSRSGGLYEQYF.

The chain employs TRBV6-2 or TRBV6-3 and TRBJ2-1; tentative D call: TRBD1 (5 bases). In germline, CDR1 is MNHEY, CDR2 SVGEGT. V was clipped by 5 bases and J by 9 bases, with 11 bases between them. The CDR3 is made up of 12 amino acids. CDR3 sequence: CASSGPQVEQFF. CDR3 nucleotide sequence: TGTGCCAGCAGTGGTCCACAGGTTGAGCAGTTCTTC.

The rearrangement joins TRBV6-1 to TRBJ2-5, with unresolved D. The germline V gene encodes CDR1 MNHNS and CDR2 SASEGT. The ends were cut back, 2 bases at V and 5 bases at J, with 3 bases in the middle. The CDR3 totals 11 residues. CDR3 nucleotide sequence: TGTGCCAGCAGTGAACCCGAGACCCAGTACTTC. It translates to CASSEPETQYF.

This clonotype was observed a handful of times. The rearrangement joins TRBV9 to TRBJ1-2; D ambiguous. The V gene lost 0 bases and the J gene lost 4 bases, with 13 bases spanning the gap. The CDR3 length is 15 residues. Germline V gene sequence: CDR1 SGDLS, CDR2 YYNGEE. The CDR3 nucleotides read TGTGCCAGCAGCGTAGATGGCAGAAACTTCTATGGCTACACCTTC. Its translation: CASSVDGRNFYGYTF.

The chain carries TRBV7-2 and TRBJ1-1, with D perhaps matching TRBD1 (6 bases). Per germline, CDR1 SGHTA and CDR2 FQGNSA. The CDR3 extends over 14 amino acids. V shed 4 bases and J shed 4 bases, with 13 bases lying between them. DNA for the CDR3: TGTGCCAGCAGCTCCAGGACAGCTGGCACTGAAGCTTTCTTT. It yields the protein CASSSRTAGTEAFF.